Following are 23 T cell receptor beta chains from one sample sequenced in a study of regulatory T cells in long-lasting Graves disease. Indicated time point: persistent/refractory GD, antithyroid drugs over 5 years with positive TRAb. After RNA was extracted from PBMCs, the TCR library was made from it. Construction of TCR beta libraries relied on iRepertoire HTBI primers and on Arm-PCR targeting CDR3 regions. TCRdb re-called the multiplex PCR reads through MiXCR, storing one row per CDR3 protein. The table has around 500,000 distinct CDR3 sequences, about 20% seen once. The sequenced sample was peripheral blood mononuclear cells (PBMCs), obtained when the disease was refractory, from a patient treated with antithyroid drugs. Every receptor here comes from a female donor with Graves disease.

This clonotype was counted between two and nine times. V and J are TRBV5-1 and TRBJ1-1; perhaps TRBD1 as D (5 bases). The CDR3 is made up of 16 amino acids. Trimming removed 4 bases at V and 1 base at J, with 17 bases between. Germline lookup yields CDR1 SGHRS and CDR2 YFSETQ. The CDR3 here is CASSPSEGDWNTEAFF. In DNA form, the CDR3 reads TGCGCCAGCAGCCCTAGCGAAGGGGACTGGAACACTGAAGCTTTCTTT.

V is TRBV5-1 and J is TRBJ1-4; TRBD1 is a possible D gene (5 bases). CDR3 length equals 12 residues. Trimming left V 7 bases short and J 3 bases short, with 7 bases between. Germline assignment: CDR1 SGHRS and CDR2 YFSETQ. CDR3 coding DNA: TGCGCCAGCCGACAGTCTAATGAAAAACTGTTTTTT. Translation gives CASRQSNEKLFF.

V and J are TRBV20-1 and TRBJ1-5, with D uncertain. CDR1 DFQATT and CDR2 SNEGSKA come from the germline V gene (reference sequence). V lost 3 bases, J lost 4 bases, and 13 bases lay in between. The length of the CDR3 is 14 residues. CDR3 region: CSASARGMNQPQHF. CDR3 DNA sequence: TGCAGTGCTAGCGCAAGAGGGATGAATCAGCCCCAGCATTTT.

This clonotype was found many times. The CDR3 loop reads CASSLTSARTATQYF. As DNA, the CDR3 is TGTGCCAGCAGCTTAACATCGGCCAGGACGGCGACCCAGTACTTC. The J gene is TRBJ2-5, the V gene TRBV11-1; no definite D call. The CDR3 contains 15 residues. V was clipped by 2 bases and J by 7 bases, with 17 bases between them. CDR1 and CDR2 (germline): SGHAT, FQDESV (reference sequence).

As to this clonotype: With a much larger clone just one base away, this may be a read error. This chain connects TRBV18 to TRBJ2-2; no definite D call. V was pared by 3 bases and J by 7 bases, with 12 bases between. CDR1 and CDR2 from the germline V gene are KGHSH and LQKENI. The CDR3 covers 14 residues. The DNA of the CDR3 is TGTGCCAGCTCACCGGGCGCGAAAGGCGGGGAGCTGTTTTTT. Its protein is CASSPGAKGGELFF.

The CDR3 protein is CASSPSGYKQYF. CDR3 in DNA: TGTGCCAGCAGTCCTAGCGGATACAAGCAGTACTTC. This chain joins TRBV7-2 and TRBJ2-7, with 7 bases that match TRBD2. Germline V gene data show CDR1 as SGHTA and CDR2 as FQGNSA. Unmatched junction bases numbered 7, after V lost 6 bases and J lost 8 bases. This CDR3 has 12 amino acids. Supplemented by reference TRBV7-2 and TRBJ2-7, the full variable domain reads GAGVSQSPSNKVTEKGKDVELRCDPISGHTALYWYRQSLGQGLEFLIYFQGNSAPDKSGLPSDRFSAERTGGSVSTLTIQRTQQEDSAVYLCASSPSGYKQYFGPGTRLTVT.

V gene TRBV29-1 combines with J gene TRBJ1-2, with 7 positions matching TRBD1. The length of the CDR3 is 12 residues. Germline V gene sequence: CDR1 SQVTM, CDR2 ANQGSEA. V trimming: 5 bases; J trimming: 4 bases; junction bases outside the gene matches: 4. The CDR3 is CSVYGQVYGYTF. The DNA for the CDR3 is TGCAGCGTTTATGGACAGGTCTATGGCTACACCTTC.

Only a few counts were recorded for this clonotype. The chain has TRBV29-1 and TRBJ1-1, with D possibly matching TRBD1 (5 bases). Germline V gives CDR1 SQVTM, CDR2 ANQGSEA. The V gene lost 2 bases and the J gene lost 0 bases, with 10 bases spanning the gap. There are 14 residues in the CDR3. The CDR3 protein is CSVEPTGLNTEAFF. For the CDR3, the DNA is TGCAGCGTTGAACCCACGGGGCTGAACACTGAAGCTTTCTTT. Full variable domain (rest looked up from reference TRBV29-1 and TRBJ1-1): SAVISQKPSRDICQRGTSLTIQCQVDSQVTMMFWYRQQPGQSLTLIATANQGSEATYESGFVIDKFPISRPNLTFSTLTVSNMSPEDSSIYLCSVEPTGLNTEAFFGQGTRLTVV.

This clonotype has just a few counts. The chain recombines TRBV19 with TRBJ1-2, with D unresolved. The CDR3 spans 17 residues. CDR1 and CDR2 (germline): LNHDA, SQIVND (reference sequence). The germline V and J ends were trimmed by 3 bases and 5 bases, with 22 bases remaining between them. The CDR3 DNA follows: TGTGCCAGTAGTATGGGCACCACCAGCCTGTTGCCGTATGGCTACACCTTC. This gives the protein CASSMGTTSLLPYGYTF.

This clonotype was seen a few times. The chain carries TRBV25-1 and TRBJ2-6; D unclear. Trimming cost V 6 bases and J 4 bases, with 13 bases left between them. The germline V gene encodes CDR1 MGHDK and CDR2 SYGVNS. The CDR3 covers 15 residues. CDR3: CASSSRRSGANVLTF. CDR3 DNA sequence: TGTGCCAGCAGCTCAAGACGATCAGGGGCCAACGTCCTGACTTTC.

The rearrangement joins TRBV29-1 to TRBJ1-1; 7 bases agree with TRBD1. V gave up 7 bases and J gave up 6 bases; unmatched junction bases: 8. The CDR3 totals 12 residues. Germline V gene sequence: CDR1 SQVTM, CDR2 ANQGSEA. The CDR3 protein is CSAQGGRAEAFF. The CDR3 region has the DNA TGCAGCGCTCAGGGGGGTAGGGCTGAAGCTTTCTTT. The variable domain in full, completed from reference TRBV29-1 and TRBJ1-1, reads SAVISQKPSRDICQRGTSLTIQCQVDSQVTMMFWYRQQPGQSLTLIATANQGSEATYESGFVIDKFPISRPNLTFSTLTVSNMSPEDSSIYLCSAQGGRAEAFFGQGTRLTVV.

This clonotype showed up many times. The rearrangement links TRBV28 to TRBJ1-5; 7 nucleotides align to TRBD1. The V segment lost 3 bases and the J segment 4 bases; nucleotides outside the gene matches: 9. The V gene's germline CDR1 is MDHEN and CDR2 SYDVKM. The CDR3 has 16 amino acids. In DNA form, the CDR3 reads TGTGCCAGCAGTTTCCTCCGGGACAGCTTTAATCAGCCCCAGCATTTT. Translating it yields CASSFLRDSFNQPQHF.

This clonotype has ten or more counts. The gene calls are TRBV6-5 and TRBJ2-7; D possibly corresponds to TRBD1 (5 bases). Germline values: CDR1 MNHEY, CDR2 SVGAGI. CDR3 length: 15 amino acids. V was clipped by 0 bases and J by 2 bases, with 11 bases between them. The CDR3 DNA follows: TGTGCCAGCAGTTACTCTACAGGAGCTGCCTACGAGCAGTACTTC. This encodes CASSYSTGAAYEQYF.

With respect to this clonotype: One end of the junction does not line up with germline, which may come from a read error. This chain uses TRBV7-9 with TRBJ1-3; possibly TRBD1 for D (5 bases). Looked up from germline, CDR1 is SEHNR and CDR2 is FQNEAQ (reference sequence). The CDR3 totals 17 residues. As DNA, the CDR3 is TGTGCCAGCAGCTTAAAAACCATAGACAGCTCTGGAGACACCATATATTTT. Its protein product is CASSLKTIDSSGDTIYF.

In regard to this clonotype: A read error may be the cause here, since a much bigger clone is one base away. The chain recombines TRBV6-1 with TRBJ1-2, with 7 bases identical to TRBD1. This CDR3 is built from 13 residues. The V gene end was trimmed by 6 bases and the J gene end by 4 bases; junction bases not matched to a gene: 5. Germline CDR1 and CDR2: MNHNS and SASEGT. CDR3 nucleotide sequence: TGTGCCAGCAGGCCCCCAGGGGGCTATGGCTACACCTTC. It encodes CASRPPGGYGYTF.

Many counts were recorded for this clonotype. This rearrangement joins TRBV6-5 to TRBJ2-5; D perhaps matches TRBD2 (5 bases). CDR1 and CDR2 from the germline V gene are MNHEY and SVGAGI. Trimming left V 0 bases short and J 1 base short, with 9 bases between. CDR3 length: 15 residues. CDR3 in amino acids: CASSYSGATQETQYF. CDR3 DNA sequence: TGTGCCAGCAGTTACTCGGGAGCGACCCAAGAGACCCAGTACTTC.

The chain links TRBV16 to TRBJ1-5, with 8 bases fitting TRBD1. CDR1 KGHSY and CDR2 FQNENV come from the germline V gene. V was clipped by 0 bases and J by 7 bases; unmatched bases: 5. CDR3 size: 15 residues. The CDR3 loop is CASSQSDRVGQPQHF. The CDR3 DNA reads as TGTGCCAGCAGCCAATCGGACAGGGTGGGGCAGCCCCAGCATTTT.

This clonotype was counted at least ten times. The chain combines TRBV27 with TRBJ1-1; 8 bases agree with TRBD1. Germline V lookup: CDR1 MNHEY, CDR2 SMNVEV (reference sequence). There are 15 residues in the CDR3. Trimming removed 4 bases from V and 1 base from J; junction bases left unmatched: 5. The CDR3 DNA reads as TGTGCCAGCAGTTCCTGGACAGGGAAGAACACTGAAGCTTTCTTT. Protein sequence: CASSSWTGKNTEAFF.

This clonotype has only a few counts. The chain links TRBV7-2 to TRBJ2-2; the D gene is possibly TRBD1 (6 bases). The CDR3 consists of 15 residues. V dropped 3 bases and J dropped 5 bases, with 13 bases sitting between them. Germline V gene lookup returns CDR1 SGHTA and CDR2 FQGNSA. The CDR3 DNA follows: TGTGCCAGCAGCTTCGACAGGTCGCGTACCGGGGAGCTGTTTTTT. This translates into CASSFDRSRTGELFF.

The rearrangement links TRBV7-9 to TRBJ2-7; D unclear. The length of the CDR3 is 12 residues. Germline V gene lookup returns CDR1 SEHNR and CDR2 FQNEAQ (reference sequence). Trimming took 6 bases from V and 3 from J, leaving 9 bases between them. The CDR3 DNA sequence: TGTGCCAGCAGTGGTAGCCGCTACGAGCAGTACTTC. Its protein product is CASSGSRYEQYF.

This clonotype was seen more than once but under ten times. The rearrangement links TRBV7-9 to TRBJ2-2, with a tentative D call TRBD2 (6 bases). In germline, CDR1 is SEHNR, CDR2 FQNEAQ (reference sequence). The CDR3 spans 16 residues. The germline V and J ends were trimmed by 7 bases and 2 bases, with 17 bases remaining between them. The CDR3: CASTGRSGLNTGELFF. CDR3 sequence (DNA): TGTGCCAGCACTGGGAGGTCGGGACTTAACACCGGGGAGCTGTTTTTT.

This clonotype was seen at least ten times. The rearrangement links TRBV12-3 or TRBV12-4 to TRBJ2-7; TRBD1 is a possible D gene (6 bases). This CDR3 spans 16 amino acids. The V end lost 3 bases, the J end lost 7 bases, and 22 bases lay between the germline ends. DNA for the CDR3: TGTGCCAGCAGTTTCAGTCTCCCGGGACAACCAGGAGAGCAGTACTTC. Protein product: CASSFSLPGQPGEQYF.

This clonotype was seen repeatedly, ten times or more. The chain recombines TRBV24-1 with TRBJ2-2; a weak D match, TRBD2 (5 bases). Between the trimmed V and J ends, which lost 3 bases and 7 bases, there was a span of 5 bases. Germline V CDR1 and CDR2: KGHDR, SFDVKD. The CDR3 extends over 12 amino acids. This CDR3 is CATSDSGGELFF. As DNA, the CDR3 is TGTGCCACCAGTGATAGCGGCGGGGAGCTGTTTTTT.